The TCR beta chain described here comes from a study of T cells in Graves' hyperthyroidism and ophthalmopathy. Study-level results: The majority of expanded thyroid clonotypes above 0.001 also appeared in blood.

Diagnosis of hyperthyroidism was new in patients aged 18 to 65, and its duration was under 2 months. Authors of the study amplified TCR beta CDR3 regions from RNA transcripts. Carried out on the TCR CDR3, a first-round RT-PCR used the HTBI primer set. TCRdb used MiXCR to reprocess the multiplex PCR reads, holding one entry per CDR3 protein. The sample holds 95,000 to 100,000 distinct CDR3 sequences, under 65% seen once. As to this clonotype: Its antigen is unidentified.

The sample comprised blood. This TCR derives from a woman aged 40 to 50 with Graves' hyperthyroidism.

CDR3 nucleotide sequence: TGTGCCAGCAGTCCTGCCGAGAGCGGGGGCTACACCTTC. The encoded protein is CASSPAESGGYTF. This chain joins TRBV2 and TRBJ1-2; D gene uncertain. Per the germline V gene, CDR1 is SNHLY and CDR2 is FYNNEI. There are 13 residues in the CDR3. Trimming left V 5 bases short and J 8 bases short, with 15 bases between.